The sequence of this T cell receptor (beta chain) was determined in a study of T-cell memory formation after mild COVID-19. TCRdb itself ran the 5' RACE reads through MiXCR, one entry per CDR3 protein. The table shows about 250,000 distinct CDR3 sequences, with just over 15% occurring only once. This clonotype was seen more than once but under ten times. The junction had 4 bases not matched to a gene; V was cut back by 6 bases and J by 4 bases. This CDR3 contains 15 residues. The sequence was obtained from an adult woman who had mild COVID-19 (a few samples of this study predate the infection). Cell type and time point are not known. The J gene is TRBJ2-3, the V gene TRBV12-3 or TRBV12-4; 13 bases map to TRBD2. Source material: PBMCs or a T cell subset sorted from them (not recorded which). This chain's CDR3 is CASSWTSGSPDTQYF. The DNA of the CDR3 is TGTGCCAGCAGCTGGACTAGCGGGAGCCCAGATACGCAGTATTTT.